This passage covers 17 T cell receptor beta chains from one sample sequenced in a study of cytomegalovirus exposure and HLA in healthy donors. TCRdb's copy holds only in-frame clones and misses some; the assay was immunoSEQ multiplex PCR. The profile shows 120,000 or so clones, approximately 88% of them singletons. The sequenced sample was PBMCs. These receptors were taken from a woman aged 18-35 years in good health and CMV-seronegative.

This chain links TRBV12-5 with TRBJ2-1; 12 positions agree with TRBD2. The CDR3 length is 17 residues. J was trimmed by 8 bases and V by 4 bases; bases with no gene match: 12. Germline-derived CDR1 and CDR2 are LGHNT and FRNRAP. The CDR3 region has the DNA TGTGCTAGTGGTTCACCCCCCGGGACTAGCGGGTGGGATGAGCAGTTCTTC. This codes for CASGSPPGTSGWDEQFF.

J is TRBJ1-5 and V is TRBV10-3, with 10 bases lining up with TRBD1. This CDR3 comprises 15 residues. Germline CDR1 ENHRY, CDR2 SYGVKD. V lost 10 bases and J lost 2; bases outside the gene matches: 8. The CDR3 spells CASNPGTGGNQPQHF. CDR3 in DNA: TGTGCCAGCAACCCCGGGACAGGGGGCAATCAGCCCCAGCATTTT.

The chain carries TRBV7-2 and TRBJ2-5; D remains unclear. Germline CDR1 SGHTA, CDR2 FQGNSA. CDR3 length: 13 residues. With 4 bases removed from V and 1 base from J, the gap between germline ends came to 7 bases. CDR3 region: CASSYSTQETQYF. The CDR3 coding sequence is TGTGCCAGCAGCTACTCCACCCAAGAGACCCAGTACTTC.

The chain links TRBV11-3 to TRBJ1-2, with D unresolved. V lost 2 bases and J 2 bases, leaving 9 bases between the germline ends. The germline CDR1 and CDR2 sequences are SGHNT and YENEEA. This CDR3 contains 14 residues. The CDR3 coding sequence is TGTGCCAGCAGCTTACCAGAAAACAACTATGGCTACACCTTC. Translation: CASSLPENNYGYTF.

The rearrangement joins TRBV19 to TRBJ2-1, with a tentative D call TRBD1 (6 bases). This CDR3 is built from 16 residues. The V gene lost 3 bases and the J gene lost 4 bases, with 16 bases spanning the gap. Germline CDR1 is LNHDA and CDR2 is SQIVND (reference sequence). The CDR3 reads CASSITPAGAYNEQFF. The CDR3 coding sequence is TGTGCCAGTAGTATCACCCCGGCAGGGGCGTACAATGAGCAGTTCTTC.

This rearrangement joins TRBV18 to TRBJ2-7; 8 nucleotides agree with TRBD2. This CDR3 is built from 15 residues. V gave up 3 bases and J gave up 1 base; unmatched junction bases: 5. From germline, CDR1 is KGHSH and CDR2 LQKENI. CDR3 nucleotide sequence: TGTGCCAGCTCACCCCAAAGCGGGAGTTCCTACGAGCAGTACTTC. Protein sequence: CASSPQSGSSYEQYF.

The chain joins TRBV6-1 to TRBJ1-5; 10 nucleotides line up with TRBD1. Germline V CDR1 and CDR2: MNHNS, SASEGT. The ends lost 6 bases at V and 6 bases at J; junction bases unmatched: 5. The CDR3 has 14 residues. In DNA form, the CDR3 reads TGTGCCAGCAGCCGGACAGGGGGAGGTCAGCCCCAGCATTTT. As protein: CASSRTGGGQPQHF.

J is TRBJ2-6 and V is TRBV7-2, with 9 bases identical to TRBD1. This CDR3 has 13 amino acids. The V and J ends lost 4 bases and 10 bases, in that order; junction bases with no gene match: 2. From germline, CDR1 is SGHTA and CDR2 FQGNSA. The CDR3 DNA reads as TGTGCCAGCAGCTCGGACAGGGGAAACGTCCTGACTTTC. It encodes CASSSDRGNVLTF.

The V and J genes are TRBV13 and TRBJ2-5, with 7 bases identical to TRBD1. The V and J ends lost 3 bases and 2 bases, in that order; junction bases with no gene match: 6. This CDR3 spans 15 amino acids. CDR1 PRHDT and CDR2 FYEKMQ come from the germline V gene (reference sequence). In DNA form, the CDR3 reads TGTGCCAGCAGCTTTCTTCCACAGGGGCAAGAGACCCAGTACTTC. Translating gives CASSFLPQGQETQYF.

The V and J genes are TRBV19 and TRBJ2-1, with TRBD1 matching over 10 bases. The CDR3 runs 14 residues. The J segment lost 8 bases and the V segment lost 10 bases, leaving 11 bases of the junction unmatched. The germline CDR1 and CDR2 sequences are LNHDA and SQIVND (reference sequence). The CDR3 here is CATTPGTGVDEQFF. CDR3 nucleotide sequence: TGTGCCACGACTCCCGGGACAGGGGTCGATGAGCAGTTCTTC.

This clone has just a few counts. The chain links TRBV5-6 to TRBJ2-4; D perhaps matches TRBD1 (5 bases). Trimming took 1 base from V and 0 from J, leaving 11 bases between them. The CDR3 extends over 16 amino acids. Germline values: CDR1 SGHDT, CDR2 YYEEEE. The CDR3 is CASSLQGTLAKNIQYF. The CDR3 DNA is TGTGCCAGCAGCTTGCAGGGCACACTAGCCAAAAACATTCAGTACTTC.

The chain has TRBV5-1 and TRBJ2-7; 7 bases agree with TRBD1. The V gene end was trimmed by 0 bases and the J gene end by 6 bases; junction bases not matched to a gene: 3. Germline CDR1 is SGHRS and CDR2 is YFSETQ. The length of the CDR3 is 13 residues. CDR3 loop: CASSLGAGGEQYF. CDR3 coding DNA: TGCGCCAGCAGCTTGGGAGCAGGGGGCGAGCAGTACTTC.

Concerning this clone: The same CDR3 also results from other DNA sequences found in this sample. The gene calls are TRBV19 and TRBJ2-7, with TRBD2 matching 8 bases. CDR3 size: 14 residues. CDR1 and CDR2 (germline): LNHDA, SQIVND (reference sequence). V was clipped by 2 bases and J by 0 bases; unmatched bases: 0. The CDR3 reads CASSITSGSYEQYF. Here the CDR3 DNA reads TGTGCCAGTAGTATAACTAGCGGCTCCTACGAGCAGTACTTC. Complete variable domain (other parts from reference TRBV19 and TRBJ2-7): DGGITQSPKYLFRKEGQNVTLSCEQNLNHDAMYWYRQDPGQGLRLIYYSQIVNDFQKGDIAEGYSVSREKKESFPLTVTSAQKNPTAFYLCASSITSGSYEQYFGPGTRLTVT.

The chain uses TRBV28 and TRBJ1-1; D possibly corresponds to TRBD1 (5 bases). The germline CDR1 and CDR2 sequences are MDHEN and SYDVKM. CDR3 length: 14 amino acids. V lost 6 bases and J 0 bases, leaving 11 bases between the germline ends. As DNA, the CDR3 is TGTGCCAGCAGGCCAGGGTACATGAACACTGAAGCTTTCTTT. Translating it yields CASRPGYMNTEAFF.

This chain links TRBV19 with TRBJ2-7; D gene ambiguous. The V end lost 1 base, the J end lost 6 bases, and 13 bases lay between the germline ends. The CDR3 has 14 residues. CDR1 is LNHDA and CDR2 is SQIVND in the germline V gene (reference sequence). The CDR3 DNA sequence: TGTGCCAGTAGTATAGGAGGAACACCCCCCGAGCAGTACTTC. Protein sequence: CASSIGGTPPEQYF.

In DNA form, the CDR3 reads TGCGCCAGCAGCCAAGTAGGTAGGAGGAGTGGCTACACCTTC. It translates to CASSQVGRRSGYTF. The rearrangement uses TRBV4-1 and TRBJ1-2; D is undetermined. CDR3 length equals 14 residues. V was clipped by 1 base and J by 7 bases, with 13 bases between them. Germline V gene data show CDR1 as MGHRA and CDR2 as YSYEKL.

This chain connects TRBV19 to TRBJ1-1; D gene uncertain. Deletions cut 1 base from V and 0 bases from J, with 9 bases between. This CDR3 comprises 15 residues. Germline-derived CDR1 and CDR2 are LNHDA and SQIVND (reference sequence). CDR3 nucleotide sequence: TGTGCCAGTAGTATAGGTGAGGCTATGAACACTGAAGCTTTCTTT. This translates into CASSIGEAMNTEAFF.